These 9 T cell receptor beta chains were sequenced from one sample in a study of shared clonotypes between healthy human individuals. Here immunoSEQ multiplex PCR was the method, and the copy in TCRdb shows in-frame clones only, minus some. The sample consists of some 500,000 clones, 90% to 96% of them appearing once. The sequencing sample was made of naive CD4+ T cells sorted from blood. Specified subset: CD45RA+ positively selected. The receptor set was obtained from a woman in her 30s in good health.

J is TRBJ1-3 and V is TRBV15; weak D call: TRBD1 (5 bases). V gave up 0 bases and J gave up 4 bases, with 16 bases separating them. CDR1 LNHNV and CDR2 YYDKDF come from the germline V gene (reference sequence). There are 17 residues in the CDR3. CDR3 nucleotides: TGTGCCACCAGCAGAGATATGAGACAGACATTCGGAAACACCATATATTTT. Protein product: CATSRDMRQTFGNTIYF.

The rearrangement joins TRBV19 to TRBJ1-2; a weak D match, TRBD1 (6 bases). Trimming took 9 bases from V and 3 from J, leaving 20 bases between them. Germline assignment: CDR1 LNHDA and CDR2 SQIVND (reference sequence). This CDR3 has 15 amino acids. In DNA, the CDR3 is TGTGCCAGCACTGACTACAGGGCTCCCCACTATGGCTACACCTTC. Protein: CASTDYRAPHYGYTF.

The V gene is TRBV27, the J gene TRBJ2-3; 7 bases agree with TRBD2. Germline lookup yields CDR1 MNHEY and CDR2 SMNVEV (reference sequence). This CDR3 is built from 17 residues. V trimming: 2 bases; J trimming: 3 bases; junction bases outside the gene matches: 11. CDR3 residues: CASSLTFDVLATDTQYF. The DNA of the CDR3 is TGTGCCAGCAGTTTAACGTTTGATGTACTAGCGACAGATACGCAGTATTTT.

This clone appeared a single time. The rearrangement links TRBV27 to TRBJ2-5; TRBD2 agrees at 11 bases. The CDR3 length is 16 residues. From germline, CDR1 is MNHEY and CDR2 SMNVEV (reference sequence). J gave up 11 bases and V 4 bases, and 15 bases lay outside the gene matches. CDR3 nucleotides: TGTGCCAGCAGTTCCGCCCCCCTAGCGGGAGGTTTAGAGCAGTACTTC. Translation gives CASSSAPLAGGLEQYF.

The J gene is TRBJ1-5, the V gene TRBV28; TRBD1 is a possible D gene (5 bases). Per germline, CDR1 MDHEN and CDR2 SYDVKM. The CDR3 sequence is 15 residues long. V dropped 3 bases and J dropped 0 bases, with 9 bases sitting between them. CDR3 DNA: TGTGCCAGCAGTTTGGGGGGAAATAGCAATCAGCCCCAGCATTTT. Its translation: CASSLGGNSNQPQHF.

This chain links TRBV18 with TRBJ1-4, with 7 bases fitting TRBD1. The CDR3 has 15 residues. V shed 0 bases and J 5 bases; nucleotides not matched to a gene: 3. CDR1 and CDR2 (germline): KGHSH, LQKENI. This chain's CDR3 is CASSPPGQRNEKLFF. The DNA of the CDR3 is TGTGCCAGCTCACCACCGGGACAGCGGAATGAAAAACTGTTTTTT.

This chain connects TRBV7-2 to TRBJ1-5; D may be TRBD1 (5 bases). Germline V gives CDR1 SGHTA, CDR2 FQGNSA. The CDR3 extends over 16 amino acids. Trimming took 1 base from V and 9 from J, leaving 19 bases between them. CDR3 nucleotides: TGTGCCAGCAGCTTAGGAACGGACAATTCCGGAGGGCCCCAGCATTTT. Translating gives CASSLGTDNSGGPQHF.

V and J are TRBV4-3 and TRBJ1-3; the match to TRBD1 covers 8 bases. The ends lost 2 bases at V and 5 bases at J; junction bases unmatched: 5. Per the germline V gene, CDR1 is LGHNA and CDR2 is YSLEER. The CDR3 loop spans 15 amino acids. The CDR3 here is CASSQSGQGRNTIYF. The CDR3 DNA reads as TGCGCCAGCAGCCAATCCGGACAGGGTCGAAACACCATATATTTT.

The chain links TRBV4-2 to TRBJ2-5, with D possibly matching TRBD1 (5 bases). Judging by the DNA end, TRBJ2-7 fits better; the J call may be wrong. The CDR3 totals 17 residues. Germline V gives CDR1 LGHNA, CDR2 YNFKEQ. As DNA, the CDR3 is TGTGCCAGCAGCCAAGAGGACCGGGCCATAGGGGCCTACGAGCAGTACTTC. Its translation: CASSQEDRAIGAYEQYF.